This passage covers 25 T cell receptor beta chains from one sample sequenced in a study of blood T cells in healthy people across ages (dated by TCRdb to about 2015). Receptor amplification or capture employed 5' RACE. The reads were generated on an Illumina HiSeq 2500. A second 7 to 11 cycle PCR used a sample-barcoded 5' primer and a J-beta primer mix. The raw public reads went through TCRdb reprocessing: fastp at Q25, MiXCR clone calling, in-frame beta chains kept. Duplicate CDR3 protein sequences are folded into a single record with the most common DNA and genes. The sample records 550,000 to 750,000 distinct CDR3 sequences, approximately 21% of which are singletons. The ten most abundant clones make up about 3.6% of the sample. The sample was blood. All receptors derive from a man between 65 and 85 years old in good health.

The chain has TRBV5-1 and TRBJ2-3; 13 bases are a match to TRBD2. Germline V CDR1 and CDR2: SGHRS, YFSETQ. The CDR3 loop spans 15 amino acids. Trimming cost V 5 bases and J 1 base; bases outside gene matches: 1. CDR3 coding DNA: TGCGCCAGCAGAGGGACTAGCGGGGGCACAGATACGCAGTATTTT. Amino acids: CASRGTSGGTDTQYF.

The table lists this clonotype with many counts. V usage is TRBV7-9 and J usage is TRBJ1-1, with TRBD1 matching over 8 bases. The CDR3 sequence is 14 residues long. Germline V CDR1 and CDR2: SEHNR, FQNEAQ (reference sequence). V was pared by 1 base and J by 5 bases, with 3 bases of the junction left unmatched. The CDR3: CASSLVTGGTEAFF. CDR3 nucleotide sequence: TGTGCCAGCAGCTTAGTCACAGGGGGGACTGAAGCTTTCTTT.

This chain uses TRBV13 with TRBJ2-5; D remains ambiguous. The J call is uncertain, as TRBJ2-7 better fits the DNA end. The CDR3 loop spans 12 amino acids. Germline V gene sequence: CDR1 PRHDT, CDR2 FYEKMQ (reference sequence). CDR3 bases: TGTGCCAGCAGCTTTAGTTATTACGAGCAGTACGTC. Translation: CASSFSYYEQYV.

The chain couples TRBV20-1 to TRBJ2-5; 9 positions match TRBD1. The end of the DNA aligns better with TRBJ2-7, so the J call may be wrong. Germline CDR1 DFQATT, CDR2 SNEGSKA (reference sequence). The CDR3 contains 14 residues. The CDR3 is CSAPPPTGGYEQYF. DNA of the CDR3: TGCAGTGCCCCACCCCCGACAGGGGGCTACGAGCAGTACTTC.

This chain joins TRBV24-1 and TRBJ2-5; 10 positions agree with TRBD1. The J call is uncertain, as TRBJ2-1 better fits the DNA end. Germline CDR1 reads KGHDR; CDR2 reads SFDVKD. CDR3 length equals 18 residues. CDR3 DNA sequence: TGTGCCACCAGTGCCGCGGACAGGGGGTCCTTCTTGTTCGGTGAGCAGTTCTTC. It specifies CATSAADRGSFLFGEQFF.

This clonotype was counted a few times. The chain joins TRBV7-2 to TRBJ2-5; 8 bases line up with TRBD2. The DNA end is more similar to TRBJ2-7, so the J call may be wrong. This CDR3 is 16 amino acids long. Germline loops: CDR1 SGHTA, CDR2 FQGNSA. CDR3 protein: CASSLDALAVFGEQYF. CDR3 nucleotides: TGTGCCAGCAGCTTAGATGCACTAGCGGTTTTCGGCGAGCAGTACTTC.

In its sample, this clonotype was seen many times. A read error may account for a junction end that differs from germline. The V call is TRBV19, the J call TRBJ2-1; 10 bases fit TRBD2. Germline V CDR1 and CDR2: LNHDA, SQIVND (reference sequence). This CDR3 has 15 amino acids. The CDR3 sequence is CASSIAGGSYNEQFF. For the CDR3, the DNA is TGCGCCAGCAGTATAGCGGGAGGCTCCTACAATGAGCAGTTCTTC.

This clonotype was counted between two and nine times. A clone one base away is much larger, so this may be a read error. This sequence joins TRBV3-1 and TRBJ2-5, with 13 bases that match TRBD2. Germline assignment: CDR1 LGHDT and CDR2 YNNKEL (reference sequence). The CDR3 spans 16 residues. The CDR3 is CASSRRTSGSQGTQYF. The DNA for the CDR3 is TGTGCCAGCAGCCGGCGGACTAGCGGGAGCCAAGGGACCCAGTACTTC.

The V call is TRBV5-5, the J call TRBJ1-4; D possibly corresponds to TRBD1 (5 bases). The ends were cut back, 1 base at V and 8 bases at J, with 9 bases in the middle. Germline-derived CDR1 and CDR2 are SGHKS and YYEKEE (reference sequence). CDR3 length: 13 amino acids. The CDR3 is CASSLFWGEKLFF. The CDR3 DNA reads TGTGCCAGCAGCTTGTTCTGGGGGGAAAAACTGTTTTTT.

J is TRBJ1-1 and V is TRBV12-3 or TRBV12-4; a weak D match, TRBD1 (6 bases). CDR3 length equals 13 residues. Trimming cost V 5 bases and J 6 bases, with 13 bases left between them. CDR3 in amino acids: CASSRTEAPEAFF. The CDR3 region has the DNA TGTGCCAGCAGTCGGACAGAAGCCCCTGAAGCTTTCTTT.

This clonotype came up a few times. The CDR3 is CSVVEQGADTQYF. DNA of the CDR3: TGCAGCGTTGTTGAGCAGGGGGCAGATACGCAGTATTTT. The chain combines TRBV29-1 with TRBJ2-3; 7 bases fit TRBD1. The V and J ends lost 4 bases and 4 bases, in that order; junction bases with no gene match: 5. The CDR3 length is 13 residues. The germline CDR1 and CDR2 sequences are SQVTM and ANQGSEA.

The CDR3, as DNA: TGTGCCAGCACCGCCGTGAGGAGCCTCGATGAGCAGTTCTTC. Amino acids: CASTAVRSLDEQFF. The chain uses TRBV7-9 and TRBJ2-5; no firm D call. The end of the DNA aligns better with TRBJ2-1, so the J call may be wrong. CDR1 SEHNR and CDR2 FQNEAQ come from the germline V gene (reference sequence). CDR3 length: 14 amino acids.

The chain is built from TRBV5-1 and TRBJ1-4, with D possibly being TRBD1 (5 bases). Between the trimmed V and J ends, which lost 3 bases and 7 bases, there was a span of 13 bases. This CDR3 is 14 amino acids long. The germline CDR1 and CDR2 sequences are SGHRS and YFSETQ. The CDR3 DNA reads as TGCGCCAGCAGCTCGGGACTGGCGGGTGAAAAACTGTTTTTT. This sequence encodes CASSSGLAGEKLFF.

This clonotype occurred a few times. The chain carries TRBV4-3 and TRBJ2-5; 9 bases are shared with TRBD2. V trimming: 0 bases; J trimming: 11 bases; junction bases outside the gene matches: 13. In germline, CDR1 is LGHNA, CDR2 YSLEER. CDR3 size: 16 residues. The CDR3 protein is CASSQDLLAGVREQYF. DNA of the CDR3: TGCGCCAGCAGCCAAGATTTATTAGCGGGAGTGCGGGAGCAGTACTTC.

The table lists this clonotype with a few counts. CDR3 nucleotides: TGTGCCAGCAGTTCACTAGCGGCCTACGAGCAGTACTTC. Translating gives CASSSLAAYEQYF. This chain uses TRBV28 with TRBJ2-7, with 8 bases fitting TRBD2. This CDR3 region has 13 residues. The trim removed 4 bases at V and 2 bases at J, leaving 1 base unmatched. Germline V gene sequence: CDR1 MDHEN, CDR2 SYDVKM.

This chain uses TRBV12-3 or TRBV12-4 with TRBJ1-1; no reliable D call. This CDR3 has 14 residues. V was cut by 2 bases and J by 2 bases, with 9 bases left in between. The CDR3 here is CASSLSGYNTEAFF. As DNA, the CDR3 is TGTGCCAGCAGTTTATCAGGATACAACACTGAAGCTTTCTTT.

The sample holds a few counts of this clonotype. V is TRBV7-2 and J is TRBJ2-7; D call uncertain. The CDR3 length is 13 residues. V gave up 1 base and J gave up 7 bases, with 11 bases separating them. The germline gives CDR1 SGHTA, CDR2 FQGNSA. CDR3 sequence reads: CASSLGPSREQYF. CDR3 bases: TGTGCCAGCAGCTTAGGCCCCTCGAGGGAGCAGTACTTC.

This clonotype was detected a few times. CDR3 in DNA: TGCGCCAGCAGCCAGAAGGGAATGGGTCAGCCCCAGCATTTT. Protein: CASSQKGMGQPQHF. This chain uses TRBV4-1 with TRBJ1-5, with D unresolved. Germline CDR1 and CDR2: MGHRA and YSYEKL. V was clipped by 3 bases and J by 6 bases, with 12 bases between them. CDR3 length equals 14 residues.

CDR3 sequence reads: CASWEGMGTEAFF. In DNA form, the CDR3 reads TGTGCCAGCTGGGAGGGAATGGGCACTGAAGCTTTCTTT. The genes are TRBV3-1 and TRBJ1-1; no clear D gene. This CDR3 spans 13 amino acids. CDR1 is LGHDT and CDR2 is YNNKEL in the germline V gene (reference sequence). V gave up 8 bases and J gave up 4 bases, with 14 bases separating them. Together with reference TRBV3-1 and TRBJ1-1, the CDR3 gives the full variable domain: DTAVSQTPKYLVTQMGNDKSIKCEQNLGHDTMYWYKQDSKKFLKIMFSYNNKELIINETVPNRFSPKSPDKAHLNLHINSLELGDSAVYFCASWEGMGTEAFFGQGTRLTVV.

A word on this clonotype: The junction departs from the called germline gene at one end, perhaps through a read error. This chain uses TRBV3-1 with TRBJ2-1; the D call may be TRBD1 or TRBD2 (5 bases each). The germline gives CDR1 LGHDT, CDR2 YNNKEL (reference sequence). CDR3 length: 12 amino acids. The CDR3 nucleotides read TGTGGCAGCAGCCGAGGGGTATTTGAGCAGTTCTTC. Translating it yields CGSSRGVFEQFF.

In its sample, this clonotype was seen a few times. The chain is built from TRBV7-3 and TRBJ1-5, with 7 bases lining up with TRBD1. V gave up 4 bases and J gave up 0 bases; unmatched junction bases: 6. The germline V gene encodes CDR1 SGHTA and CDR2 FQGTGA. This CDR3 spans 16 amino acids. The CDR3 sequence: CASSSGTDYSNQPQHF. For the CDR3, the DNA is TGTGCCAGCAGCTCTGGGACAGATTATAGCAATCAGCCCCAGCATTTT.

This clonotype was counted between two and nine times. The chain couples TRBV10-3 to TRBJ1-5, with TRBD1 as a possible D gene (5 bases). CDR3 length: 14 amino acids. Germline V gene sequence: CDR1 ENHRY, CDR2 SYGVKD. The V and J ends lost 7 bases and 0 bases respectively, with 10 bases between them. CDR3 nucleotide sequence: TGTGCCATCATCGGGGCCTATAGCAATCAGCCCCAGCATTTT. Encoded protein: CAIIGAYSNQPQHF.

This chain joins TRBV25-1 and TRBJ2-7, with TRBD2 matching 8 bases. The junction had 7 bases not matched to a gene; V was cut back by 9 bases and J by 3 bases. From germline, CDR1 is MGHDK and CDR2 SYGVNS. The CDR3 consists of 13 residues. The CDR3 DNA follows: TGTGCCAGTCAGTTTGCGGGAGGCTACGAGCAGTACTTC. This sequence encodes CASQFAGGYEQYF.

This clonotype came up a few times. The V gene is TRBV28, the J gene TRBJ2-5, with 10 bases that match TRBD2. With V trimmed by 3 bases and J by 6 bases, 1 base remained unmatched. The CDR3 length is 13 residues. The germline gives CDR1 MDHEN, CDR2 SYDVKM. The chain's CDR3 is CASSFSGGKTQYF. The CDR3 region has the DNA TGTGCCAGCAGTTTTAGCGGGGGGAAGACCCAGTACTTC.

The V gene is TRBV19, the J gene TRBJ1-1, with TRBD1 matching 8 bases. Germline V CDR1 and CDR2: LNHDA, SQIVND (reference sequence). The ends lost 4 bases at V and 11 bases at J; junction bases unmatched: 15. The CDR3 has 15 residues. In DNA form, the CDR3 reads TGTGCCAGTAGTAGTGGACAGGGCGTGAGTAGGTGGGCTTTCTTT. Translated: CASSSGQGVSRWAFF.